Listed here are 6 T cell receptor beta chains from one sample, sequenced in a study of Graves' ophthalmopathy and Graves' hyperthyroidism. Transcripts of RNA were the source for amplifying TCR beta CDR3 regions. RT-PCR in the first round used HTBI primers; a second-round multiplex PCR followed. TCRdb re-called the multiplex PCR reads with MiXCR, one entry per CDR3 protein. Among roughly 1.1 million distinct CDR3 sequences listed, 35% to 40% were seen once. The specimen was peripheral blood or thyroid tissue (not recorded which). The source is an adult man with Graves' hyperthyroidism.

This clonotype was seen a few times. J is TRBJ1-6 and V is TRBV29-1, with 10 bases identical to TRBD1. The CDR3 has 12 amino acids. Germline V gene sequence: CDR1 SQVTM, CDR2 ANQGSEA. The V gene end was trimmed by 7 bases and the J gene end by 11 bases; junction bases not matched to a gene: 5. CDR3 DNA sequence: TGCAGCGCCAAGGGACAGGGGACACCCCTCCACTTT. This translates into CSAKGQGTPLHF.

This chain connects TRBV7-9 to TRBJ2-7; TRBD1 is a possible D gene (6 bases). The CDR3 covers 13 residues. The germline CDR1 and CDR2 sequences are SEHNR and FQNEAQ (reference sequence). Trimming cost V 5 bases and J 6 bases, with 14 bases left between them. This CDR3 is CASSHRDMTEQYF. The CDR3 coding sequence is TGTGCCAGCAGCCACCGGGACATGACCGAGCAGTACTTC.

This clonotype was observed a single time. The V call is TRBV7-9, the J call TRBJ1-5; D is uncertain. V dropped 3 bases and J dropped 14 bases, with 17 bases sitting between them. CDR1 is SEHNR and CDR2 is FQNEAQ in the germline V gene (reference sequence). This CDR3 has 13 amino acids. The CDR3 loop is CASSFRDQTYEHF. CDR3 in DNA: TGTGCCAGCAGCTTCCGAGACCAGACCTACGAGCATTTT.

Ten or more counts support this clonotype. The chain is built from TRBV20-1 and TRBJ1-5, with 9 bases identical to TRBD1. The CDR3 runs 15 residues. V was pared by 1 base and J by 0 bases, with 1 base of the junction left unmatched. The germline gives CDR1 DFQATT, CDR2 SNEGSKA (reference sequence). In DNA, the CDR3 is TGCAGTGCTAGAGTACAGGGGGCTAGCAATCAGCCCCAGCATTTT. Translation: CSARVQGASNQPQHF.

Notes on this clonotype: This may come from a read error, since a much larger clone is one base off. Without the conserved terminal phenylalanine or tryptophan, this CDR3 likely stems from a read error. The gene calls are TRBV7-2 and TRBJ2-7; 8 bases line up with TRBD1. V was clipped by 5 bases and J by 3 bases; unmatched bases: 9. The CDR3 covers 15 residues. CDR1 and CDR2 (germline): SGHTA, FQGNSA. CDR3 coding DNA: TGTGCCAGCAGCGTCCGGGACAGGACTAACTACGAGCAGTACCTC. Protein: CASSVRDRTNYEQYL.

This chain links TRBV5-4 with TRBJ1-2; 7 bases match TRBD1. V lost 2 bases to trimming and J lost 8 bases; unmatched junction nucleotides: 6. Germline V gene sequence: CDR1 SGHNT, CDR2 YYREEE (reference sequence). The CDR3 extends over 13 amino acids. CDR3 sequence: CASSLKGAQGYTF. CDR3 DNA: TGTGCCAGCAGCTTAAAGGGGGCGCAAGGCTACACCTTC.